The clone carrying this T cell receptor (beta chain) was found many times. The antigen is unknown. Trimming left V 2 bases short and J 3 bases short, with 11 bases between. Germline V gene sequence: CDR1 SGHTA, CDR2 FQGNSA. The length of the CDR3 is 15 residues. The entry originates in a study of blood T cells in healthy people across ages. Findings and limits, study-wide: Researchers report that TCR beta diversity correlated strongly with naive T cell percentage. TCR beta diversity, measured per million T cells, fell in a roughly linear way with age.

A second PCR, run for about 7 to 11 cycles, used a sample-barcoded 5' primer plus a J-beta primer mix. Every sample gave at least 2.5 million paired-end reads containing CDR3. One entry per CDR3 protein results from TCRdb running MiXCR on the 5' RACE reads. This sample carries over 1,500,000 distinct CDR3 sequences, 39% of them seen once, and the ten largest clones take 20% to 25%. The gene calls are TRBV7-2 and TRBJ2-1; weak D call: TRBD2 (5 bases). This sequence was found in a human donor in good health. Material for sequencing was blood. The CDR3, as DNA: TGTGCCAGCAGCTTAACATCCGGGATCTACAATGAGCAGTTCTTC. It is translated as CASSLTSGIYNEQFF. Combining the CDR3 with reference TRBV7-2 and TRBJ2-1 gives the whole variable domain GAGVSQSPSNKVTEKGKDVELRCDPISGHTALYWYRQSLGQGLEFLIYFQGNSAPDKSGLPSDRFSAERTGGSVSTLTIQRTQQEDSAVYLCASSLTSGIYNEQFFGPGTRLTVL.